Following are 24 T cell receptor beta chains from one sample sequenced in a study of blood T cell repertoires in COVID-19. Generated by immunoSEQ multiplex PCR, the TCRdb table keeps only in-frame clones and is missing some. The sample records 250,000 to 350,000 clones, roughly 90% being singletons. The source material was peripheral blood. The receptors were gathered from a woman aged 50 to 65 who had recovered from COVID-19.

This chain connects TRBV7-6 to TRBJ1-3, with D possibly TRBD1 on 6 matching bases. Deletions cut 3 bases from V and 0 bases from J, with 12 bases between. This CDR3 contains 16 residues. CDR1 is SGHVS and CDR2 is FNYEAQ in the germline V gene. The CDR3 DNA follows: TGTGCCAGCAGCTTGGGACACTTGGTCTCTGGAAACACCATATATTTT. Its translation: CASSLGHLVSGNTIYF.

V and J are TRBV19 and TRBJ1-6, with unresolved D. In germline, CDR1 is LNHDA, CDR2 SQIVND (reference sequence). V lost 6 bases and J 6 bases, leaving 21 bases between the germline ends. The CDR3 extends over 17 amino acids. CDR3 DNA: TGTGCCAGTAGCCTTCATTCCGACGGCGGCCTTAATTCACCCCTCCACTTT. Amino acids: CASSLHSDGGLNSPLHF.

The V call is TRBV15, the J call TRBJ2-7; D call uncertain. Germline CDR1 LNHNV, CDR2 YYDKDF (reference sequence). V lost 5 bases, J lost 4 bases, and 9 bases lay in between. This CDR3 contains 12 residues. CDR3 in DNA: TGTGCCACCAGCGCCCGGTGGTACGAGCAGTACTTC. It codes for CATSARWYEQYF.

The V gene is TRBV29-1, the J gene TRBJ2-2; 8 bases match TRBD1. CDR3 size: 13 residues. V was clipped by 6 bases and J by 6 bases; unmatched bases: 6. Germline CDR1 and CDR2: SQVTM and ANQGSEA. The CDR3 nucleotides are TGCAGCGTCACTCCGACAGGGGCCGGGGAGCTGTTTTTT. It is translated as CSVTPTGAGELFF.

The chain links TRBV7-2 to TRBJ2-5, with TRBD1 matching over 10 bases. Germline lookup yields CDR1 SGHTA and CDR2 FQGNSA. V lost 5 bases, J lost 8 bases, and 11 bases stayed unmatched. CDR3 length: 15 amino acids. The CDR3 nucleotides read TGTGCCAGCAGCCCCCGGGACAGGGGACAGGGAACCCAGTACTTC. This sequence encodes CASSPRDRGQGTQYF.

V is TRBV7-2 and J is TRBJ2-2; tentative D call: TRBD1 (6 bases). The V end was cut by 3 bases, the J end by 5 bases, with 19 bases between. There are 17 residues in the CDR3. CDR1 is SGHTA and CDR2 is FQGNSA in the germline V gene. The CDR3 loop reads CASSFFPQGFITGELFF. CDR3 sequence (DNA): TGTGCCAGCAGCTTCTTCCCACAGGGTTTTATTACCGGGGAGCTGTTTTTT.

This chain links TRBV7-2 with TRBJ1-2; D is undetermined. Trimming took 5 bases from V and 4 from J, leaving 17 bases between them. The germline gives CDR1 SGHTA, CDR2 FQGNSA. The CDR3 runs 15 residues. The CDR3 bases are TGTGCCAGCAGCCCGAGACCCGGTCGGGGCTATGGCTACACCTTC. Translated, it gives CASSPRPGRGYGYTF.

The rearrangement uses TRBV6-5 and TRBJ2-7; D not resolved. Germline values: CDR1 MNHEY, CDR2 SVGAGI. With 6 bases removed from V and 0 bases from J, the gap between germline ends came to 15 bases. The CDR3 consists of 15 residues. CDR3 protein: CASRPNSGSSYEQYF. In DNA form, the CDR3 reads TGTGCCAGCAGGCCCAACTCAGGTAGCTCCTACGAGCAGTACTTC.

The chain carries TRBV7-6 and TRBJ2-2, with 12 bases that match TRBD2. Germline V CDR1 and CDR2: SGHVS, FNYEAQ. The length of the CDR3 is 16 residues. J gave up 6 bases and V 5 bases, and 7 bases lay outside the gene matches. The CDR3 is CASSIPSGGASGELFF. The CDR3, as DNA: TGTGCCAGCAGCATCCCTAGCGGGGGGGCCTCCGGGGAGCTGTTTTTT.

This clone was seen more than once but under ten times. This chain uses TRBV10-3 with TRBJ1-4; 7 bases are shared with TRBD1. This CDR3 contains 15 residues. J gave up 3 bases and V 6 bases, and 7 bases lay outside the gene matches. Germline loops: CDR1 ENHRY, CDR2 SYGVKD. CDR3 sequence reads: CAISAEDRANEKLFF. The CDR3 nucleotides are TGTGCCATCAGCGCGGAAGACAGGGCTAATGAAAAACTGTTTTTT.

The chain has TRBV5-4 and TRBJ1-1, with D possibly being TRBD1 (6 bases). CDR1 and CDR2 from the germline V gene are SGHNT and YYREEE (reference sequence). The CDR3 is 15 amino acids. Trimming shortened V by 0 bases and J by 4 bases, and 13 bases separated the two germline ends. CDR3 in DNA: TGTGCCAGCAGCTTGGCCGGGGGGCGTCGCACTGAAGCTTTCTTT. This gives the protein CASSLAGGRRTEAFF.

This chain's CDR3 is CASTGTRQETQYF. The CDR3 DNA reads as TGTGCCAGCACGGGGACTAGACAAGAGACCCAGTACTTC. V gene TRBV2 combines with J gene TRBJ2-5, with TRBD2 identical over 8 bases. V lost 7 bases and J lost 2; bases outside the gene matches: 3. The CDR3 runs to 13 residues. CDR1 is SNHLY, CDR2 FYNNEI, per germline.

The chain is built from TRBV30 and TRBJ1-5, with TRBD1 identical over 9 bases. V was pared by 4 bases and J by 4 bases, with 2 bases of the junction left unmatched. This CDR3 region has 13 residues. The germline V gene has CDR1 GTSNPN and CDR2 SVGIG (reference sequence). CDR3 nucleotides: TGTGCCTGGAAGGGACAGGGTAATCAGCCCCAGCATTTT. Translating it yields CAWKGQGNQPQHF.

This clone was observed a handful of times. The chain joins TRBV30 to TRBJ1-2, with 7 bases fitting TRBD1. V dropped 4 bases and J dropped 3; count of bases not matched to a gene: 5. The CDR3 consists of 13 residues. Germline CDR1 reads GTSNPN; CDR2 reads SVGIG (reference sequence). The CDR3 bases are TGTGCCTGGATGCCAGGGGGATACTATGGCTACACCTTC. It encodes CAWMPGGYYGYTF.

This clone has more than one count but fewer than ten. The chain carries TRBV6-6 and TRBJ1-2; 7 bases line up with TRBD1. The CDR3 contains 14 residues. The V segment lost 5 bases and the J segment 2 bases; nucleotides outside the gene matches: 5. Per the germline V gene, CDR1 is MNHNY and CDR2 is SVGAGI (reference sequence). The CDR3 bases are TGTGCCAGCAGTAGGACAGGAGTCAACTATGGCTACACCTTC. This sequence encodes CASSRTGVNYGYTF.

V usage is TRBV7-6 and J usage is TRBJ2-3, with D possibly TRBD1 on 5 matching bases. There are 13 residues in the CDR3. Germline values: CDR1 SGHVS, CDR2 FNYEAQ. V was cut by 2 bases and J by 6 bases, with 9 bases left in between. CDR3 in DNA: TGTGCCAGCAGCTTACAGGGTCAGGATACGCAGTATTTT. Its protein product is CASSLQGQDTQYF.

This clone showed up just once. This chain uses TRBV10-2 with TRBJ2-7, with TRBD2 identical over 7 bases. Germline trimming cut 8 bases from V and 0 bases from J; bases unmatched to any gene: 1. CDR1 and CDR2 from the germline V gene are WSHSY and SAAADI. This CDR3 is 12 amino acids long. The CDR3 DNA follows: TGCGCCAGCCGGGACTACTCCTACGAGCAGTACTTC. Its protein product is CASRDYSYEQYF.

This clone was seen just once. The chain has TRBV19 and TRBJ1-1, with D unclear. The V gene's germline CDR1 is LNHDA and CDR2 SQIVND (reference sequence). CDR3 length equals 10 residues. Trimming stripped 7 bases from V and 11 bases from J, with 11 bases between. CDR3 in DNA: TGTGCCAGTAAAGGGAGATACGCTTTCTTT. Residues: CASKGRYAFF.

This chain links TRBV5-4 with TRBJ2-5, with 7 bases aligning to TRBD1. V shed 3 bases, J shed 2 bases, and the junction held 4 bases outside the gene matches. The germline V gene has CDR1 SGHNT and CDR2 YYREEE (reference sequence). The CDR3 has 14 residues. CDR3 sequence (DNA): TGTGCCAGCAGCTCAGGGACAGCACAAGAGACCCAGTACTTC. This sequence encodes CASSSGTAQETQYF.

The chain uses TRBV4-2 and TRBJ1-2; no firm D call. The CDR3 consists of 14 residues. V lost 4 bases and J lost 3, with 12 bases in between. Germline CDR1 is LGHNA and CDR2 is YNFKEQ. The CDR3 loop reads CASSPAAADYGYTF. The CDR3 DNA is TGTGCCAGCAGCCCTGCTGCGGCGGACTATGGCTACACCTTC.

V and J are TRBV28 and TRBJ1-2, with a possible D match to TRBD1 (6 bases). Germline CDR1 MDHEN, CDR2 SYDVKM. V lost 6 bases to trimming and J lost 0 bases, with 26 bases between them. This CDR3 has 19 amino acids. The CDR3 sequence: CASSLFLRTRGPSNYGYTF. CDR3 DNA sequence: TGTGCCAGCAGCCTATTTCTTCGGACCAGGGGTCCCTCTAACTATGGCTACACCTTC.

The chain has TRBV6-5 and TRBJ1-1; D not certain. V was trimmed by 3 bases and J by 3 bases, leaving 11 bases between them. From germline, CDR1 is MNHEY and CDR2 SVGAGI. The CDR3 is made up of 14 amino acids. CDR3: CASSYYEGHTEAFF. The CDR3 nucleotides read TGTGCCAGCAGTTATTACGAGGGCCACACTGAAGCTTTCTTT.

V gene TRBV2 combines with J gene TRBJ1-5; 8 nucleotides agree with TRBD1. Germline loops: CDR1 SNHLY, CDR2 FYNNEI. Unmatched junction bases numbered 4, after V lost 6 bases and J lost 6 bases. This CDR3 is 13 amino acids long. CDR3 region: CASRDRVSQPQHF. DNA for the CDR3: TGTGCCAGCAGGGACAGGGTCTCTCAGCCCCAGCATTTT.

This clone has a single count. The gene calls are TRBV30 and TRBJ1-2; unclear D gene. V gave up 0 bases and J gave up 4 bases, with 15 bases separating them. The CDR3 is made up of 15 amino acids. Germline V CDR1 and CDR2: GTSNPN, SVGIG (reference sequence). CDR3 sequence: CAWSVREPGGYGYTF. The CDR3 DNA is TGTGCCTGGAGTGTACGGGAGCCCGGAGGCTATGGCTACACCTTC.